This passage covers 28 T cell receptor beta chains from one sample sequenced in a study of CD8 T cells in Susac syndrome. Random-hexamer reverse transcription was applied to about 0.45 to 1 ug RNA. TCRdb passed the immunoSEQ multiplex PCR reads through MiXCR, listing each CDR3 protein once. The sample includes 130,000 to 150,000 distinct CDR3 sequences, around 94% of them seen just once. Sequenced: CD4+ T cells from PBMCs. The receptors were gathered from a human donor in good health.

The chain joins TRBV20-1 to TRBJ2-5, with TRBD1 matching over 7 bases. From germline, CDR1 is DFQATT and CDR2 SNEGSKA (reference sequence). The CDR3 extends over 16 amino acids. The ends lost 0 bases at V and 3 bases at J; junction bases unmatched: 10. In DNA, the CDR3 is TGCAGTGCTAGAGATCCACAGGGGTCAAGAGAAGAGACCCAGTACTTC. This sequence encodes CSARDPQGSREETQYF.

V and J are TRBV27 and TRBJ2-3; 7 nucleotides line up with TRBD2. V trimming: 2 bases; J trimming: 4 bases; junction bases outside the gene matches: 6. Germline V gene data show CDR1 as MNHEY and CDR2 as SMNVEV (reference sequence). This CDR3 contains 15 residues. CDR3 residues: CASSLKIGRSDTQYF. Here the CDR3 DNA reads TGTGCCAGCAGTTTAAAGATCGGGAGGTCAGATACGCAGTATTTT.

The genes are TRBV30 and TRBJ2-6; a weak D match, TRBD2 (6 bases). The CDR3 has 15 amino acids. V lost 0 bases and J 2 bases, leaving 8 bases between the germline ends. Germline V gives CDR1 GTSNPN, CDR2 SVGIG (reference sequence). The CDR3 loop reads CAWSVGGTGANVLTF. The CDR3 DNA follows: TGTGCCTGGAGTGTGGGCGGGACTGGGGCCAACGTCCTGACTTTC.

The gene calls are TRBV2 and TRBJ2-7; tentative D call: TRBD2 (5 bases). The V end was cut by 7 bases, the J end by 2 bases, with 15 bases between. This CDR3 comprises 14 residues. CDR1 and CDR2 from the germline V gene are SNHLY and FYNNEI. The CDR3 spells CASIRGQVTYEQYF. The CDR3 bases are TGTGCCAGCATTAGAGGGCAGGTAACCTACGAGCAGTACTTC.

The chain employs TRBV4-1 and TRBJ2-3; 8 bases map to TRBD2. With V trimmed by 1 base and J by 2 bases, 11 bases remained unmatched. The germline CDR1 and CDR2 sequences are MGHRA and YSYEKL. The CDR3 is made up of 18 amino acids. This CDR3 reads CASSQATSGTRNTDTQYF. The CDR3 DNA reads TGCGCCAGCAGCCAAGCGACATCCGGGACTAGAAACACAGATACGCAGTATTTT.

The gene calls are TRBV20-1 and TRBJ2-7, with TRBD2 as a possible D gene (5 bases). Germline V gene sequence: CDR1 DFQATT, CDR2 SNEGSKA (reference sequence). V lost 1 base and J lost 3, with 10 bases in between. This CDR3 contains 13 residues. In nucleotides, the CDR3 is TGCAGTGCTAGAGGCGTTAGCGTCTACGAGCAGTACTTC. Translation gives CSARGVSVYEQYF.

V is TRBV20-1 and J is TRBJ2-2; the match to TRBD2 covers 10 bases. The germline gives CDR1 DFQATT, CDR2 SNEGSKA (reference sequence). J was trimmed by 4 bases and V by 3 bases; bases with no gene match: 5. The length of the CDR3 is 15 residues. The DNA for the CDR3 is TGCAGTGCTAGTATAGCGGGAGGCGGCACCGGGGAGCTGTTTTTT. Translating gives CSASIAGGGTGELFF.

This clonotype was detected once. V and J are TRBV28 and TRBJ1-1; D remains unclear. Germline CDR1 MDHEN, CDR2 SYDVKM. Trimming took off 0 bases at V and 1 base at J, with 6 bases between the two ends. The CDR3 has 14 amino acids. The CDR3 DNA is TGTGCCAGCAGTTTATGGGGCGGGAACACTGAAGCTTTCTTT. Its translation is CASSLWGGNTEAFF. The variable domain in full, with the rest retrieved from reference TRBV28 and TRBJ1-1, is DVKVTQSSRYLVKRTGEKVFLECVQDMDHENMFWYRQDPGLGLRLIYFSYDVKMKEKGDIPEGYSVSREKKERFSLILESASTNQTSMYLCASSLWGGNTEAFFGQGTRLTVV.

This CDR3 is CASSPGPPGTGDEKLFF. The CDR3 coding sequence is TGTGCCAGCAGCCCCGGGCCCCCTGGAACAGGAGATGAAAAACTGTTTTTT. The chain links TRBV5-4 to TRBJ1-4, with D possibly TRBD1 on 5 matching bases. In germline, CDR1 is SGHNT, CDR2 YYREEE (reference sequence). Trimming took 4 bases from V and 6 from J, leaving 22 bases between them. CDR3 length: 17 residues. The full variable domain, completed using reference TRBV5-4 and TRBJ1-4, is ETGVTQSPTHLIKTRGQQVTLRCSSQSGHNTVSWYQQALGQGPQFIFQYYREEENGRGNFPPRFSGLQFPNYSSELNVNALELDDSALYLCASSPGPPGTGDEKLFFGSGTQLSVL.

This sequence joins TRBV16 and TRBJ1-1, with D unclear. Germline CDR1 KGHSY, CDR2 FQNENV. Trimming pared 0 bases from V and 0 bases from J, leaving 2 bases between. The CDR3 totals 13 residues. CDR3 nucleotide sequence: TGTGCCAGCAGCCAATCGTTGAACACTGAAGCTTTCTTT. This codes for CASSQSLNTEAFF.

The chain has TRBV27 and TRBJ2-7; D might be TRBD1 (7 bases). Germline CDR1 MNHEY, CDR2 SMNVEV (reference sequence). The CDR3 has 17 residues. Trimming pared 8 bases from V and 0 bases from J, leaving 23 bases between. The CDR3 region is CASRRGANPFTSYEQYF. The CDR3 DNA is TGTGCCAGCCGCAGGGGGGCGAATCCCTTTACCTCCTACGAGCAGTACTTC.

The V gene is TRBV19, the J gene TRBJ2-7; D is undetermined. The ends were cut back, 3 bases at V and 5 bases at J, with 8 bases in the middle. CDR3 length equals 12 residues. Germline CDR1 is LNHDA and CDR2 is SQIVND (reference sequence). The CDR3 region has the DNA TGTGCCAGTAGTATCGTTGGGGACGAGCAGTACTTC. Residues: CASSIVGDEQYF. Variable domain in full (rest from reference TRBV19 and TRBJ2-7): DGGITQSPKYLFRKEGQNVTLSCEQNLNHDAMYWYRQDPGQGLRLIYYSQIVNDFQKGDIAEGYSVSREKKESFPLTVTSAQKNPTAFYLCASSIVGDEQYFGPGTRLTVT.

This rearrangement joins TRBV7-2 to TRBJ2-7; the D is unclear. Germline CDR1 and CDR2: SGHTA and FQGNSA. Trimming cost V 5 bases and J 3 bases, with 20 bases left between them. This CDR3 comprises 16 residues. The CDR3 bases are TGTGCCAGCAGCCTTGACCCTGTAGTCCCAGACTACGAGCAGTACTTC. Residues: CASSLDPVVPDYEQYF.

The chain is built from TRBV29-1 and TRBJ1-2, with TRBD1 matching 7 bases. With 6 bases clipped from V and 2 bases from J, the junction kept 9 bases outside the gene matches. The CDR3 consists of 14 residues. In germline, CDR1 is SQVTM, CDR2 ANQGSEA. CDR3 sequence (DNA): TGCAGCGTCGCATCAGGGACAGACAACTATGGCTACACCTTC. Translated, it gives CSVASGTDNYGYTF.

The CDR3 is CAWKPAGMVSEQYF. CDR3 DNA: TGTGCCTGGAAGCCCGCGGGTATGGTTTCTGAGCAGTACTTC. The rearrangement links TRBV30 to TRBJ2-7, with a tentative D call TRBD2 (5 bases). The CDR3 contains 14 residues. Trimming shortened V by 4 bases and J by 7 bases, and 20 bases separated the two germline ends. Germline V lookup: CDR1 GTSNPN, CDR2 SVGIG (reference sequence).

The chain recombines TRBV3-1 with TRBJ2-3; D might be TRBD2 (6 bases). This CDR3 contains 17 residues. Germline V gives CDR1 LGHDT, CDR2 YNNKEL (reference sequence). Trimming stripped 1 base from V and 1 base from J, with 15 bases between. This CDR3 reads CASSQVFRASGTDTQYF. The CDR3 region has the DNA TGTGCCAGCAGCCAAGTTTTTAGGGCTAGCGGCACAGATACGCAGTATTTT.

V gene TRBV18 combines with J gene TRBJ2-7; TRBD2 aligns across 9 bases. This CDR3 contains 15 residues. Trimming cost V 3 bases and J 3 bases; bases outside gene matches: 6. Germline values: CDR1 KGHSH, CDR2 LQKENI. The CDR3, as DNA: TGTGCCAGCTCACCCTCCGGCGGGAGGGTCTACGAGCAGTACTTC. It translates to CASSPSGGRVYEQYF. Drawing the rest from reference TRBV18 and TRBJ2-7, the complete variable domain is NAGVMQNPRHLVRRRGQEARLRCSPMKGHSHVYWYRQLPEEGLKFMVYLQKENIIDESGMPKERFSAEFPKEGPSILRIQQVVRGDSAAYFCASSPSGGRVYEQYFGPGTRLTVT.

The rearrangement joins TRBV15 to TRBJ2-1, with TRBD2 matching 10 bases. Losses at the gene ends were 6 bases for V and 7 bases for J; bases not matched to a gene: 3. There are 13 residues in the CDR3. Germline-derived CDR1 and CDR2 are LNHNV and YYDKDF (reference sequence). The CDR3 is CATRVAGGNEQFF. The CDR3 region has the DNA TGTGCCACCAGGGTAGCGGGAGGAAATGAGCAGTTCTTC.

The V call is TRBV10-3, the J call TRBJ2-7; 11 nucleotides match TRBD2. Germline CDR1 reads ENHRY; CDR2 reads SYGVKD. Unmatched junction bases numbered 4, after V lost 10 bases and J lost 2 bases. This CDR3 spans 13 amino acids. The CDR3 spells CATLAGGTYEQYF. In DNA form, the CDR3 reads TGTGCCACGCTAGCGGGAGGAACCTACGAGCAGTACTTC.

The V call is TRBV20-1, the J call TRBJ2-3; TRBD2 aligns across 7 bases. CDR3 length equals 13 residues. CDR1 and CDR2 from the germline V gene are DFQATT and SNEGSKA (reference sequence). The V gene end was trimmed by 6 bases and the J gene end by 0 bases; junction bases not matched to a gene: 3. CDR3 protein: CSAWGGSTDTQYF. In DNA, the CDR3 is TGCAGTGCGTGGGGGGGTAGCACAGATACGCAGTATTTT.

The chain combines TRBV30 with TRBJ2-1, with TRBD2 matching 13 bases. V lost 5 bases and J lost 3; bases outside the gene matches: 4. This CDR3 is 15 amino acids long. Germline V lookup: CDR1 GTSNPN, CDR2 SVGIG (reference sequence). CDR3 sequence reads: CAWPRTSGSYNEQFF. DNA for the CDR3: TGTGCCTGGCCTCGGACTAGCGGGAGCTACAATGAGCAGTTCTTC.

CDR3 sequence: CASFPGGLATFGEQFF. The DNA of the CDR3 is TGCGCCAGCTTTCCGGGGGGGCTAGCCACTTTCGGTGAGCAGTTCTTC. The chain joins TRBV5-1 to TRBJ2-1, with 8 positions matching TRBD2. The V segment lost 7 bases and the J segment 9 bases; nucleotides outside the gene matches: 18. Germline CDR1 reads SGHRS; CDR2 reads YFSETQ. This CDR3 region has 16 residues.

The chain has TRBV11-2 and TRBJ2-4, with 7 bases that match TRBD2. The germline V gene encodes CDR1 SGHAT and CDR2 FQNNGV. V lost 0 bases to trimming and J lost 15 bases; unmatched junction nucleotides: 8. This CDR3 has 13 amino acids. CDR3 loop: CASSLDLAGRGYF. The CDR3 DNA follows: TGTGCCAGCAGCTTAGATCTGGCAGGGAGGGGGTACTTC.

This rearrangement joins TRBV6-1 to TRBJ2-7, with D possibly being TRBD1 (5 bases). The germline CDR1 and CDR2 sequences are MNHNS and SASEGT. This CDR3 comprises 16 residues. Deletions cut 2 bases from V and 2 bases from J, with 16 bases between. The CDR3 loop reads CASSERSAGNAYEQYF. For the CDR3, the DNA is TGTGCCAGCAGTGAAAGATCGGCAGGGAATGCCTACGAGCAGTACTTC.

The V gene is TRBV20-1, the J gene TRBJ2-2, with D maybe TRBD2 (6 bases). CDR1 DFQATT and CDR2 SNEGSKA come from the germline V gene (reference sequence). The CDR3 consists of 14 residues. Deletions cut 6 bases from V and 1 base from J, with 12 bases between. CDR3 region: CSALSEGNTGELFF. CDR3 coding DNA: TGCAGTGCCCTCTCGGAGGGGAACACCGGGGAGCTGTTTTTT.

The chain uses TRBV3-1 and TRBJ2-5, with D tentatively TRBD2 (6 bases). Per germline, CDR1 LGHDT and CDR2 YNNKEL (reference sequence). This CDR3 has 13 residues. V was clipped by 2 bases and J by 3 bases, with 7 bases between them. This CDR3 reads CASSQLAEETQYF. CDR3 in DNA: TGTGCCAGCAGCCAATTAGCGGAAGAGACCCAGTACTTC.

The chain joins TRBV3-1 to TRBJ2-1, with D tentatively TRBD2 (6 bases). Per the germline V gene, CDR1 is LGHDT and CDR2 is YNNKEL (reference sequence). V was cut by 0 bases and J by 0 bases, with 9 bases left in between. The CDR3 has 16 amino acids. The CDR3 here is CASSQDSGFSYNEQFF. The CDR3 DNA reads as TGTGCCAGCAGCCAAGATAGCGGATTCTCCTACAATGAGCAGTTCTTC.

Only a few counts were recorded for this clonotype. This chain links TRBV5-1 with TRBJ2-5; D gene unclear. The CDR3 length is 14 residues. Germline CDR1 SGHRS, CDR2 YFSETQ. Trimming removed 0 bases at V and 2 bases at J, with 8 bases between. This CDR3 is CASSLGAGQETQYF. CDR3 in DNA: TGCGCCAGCAGCTTGGGCGCAGGACAAGAGACCCAGTACTTC.